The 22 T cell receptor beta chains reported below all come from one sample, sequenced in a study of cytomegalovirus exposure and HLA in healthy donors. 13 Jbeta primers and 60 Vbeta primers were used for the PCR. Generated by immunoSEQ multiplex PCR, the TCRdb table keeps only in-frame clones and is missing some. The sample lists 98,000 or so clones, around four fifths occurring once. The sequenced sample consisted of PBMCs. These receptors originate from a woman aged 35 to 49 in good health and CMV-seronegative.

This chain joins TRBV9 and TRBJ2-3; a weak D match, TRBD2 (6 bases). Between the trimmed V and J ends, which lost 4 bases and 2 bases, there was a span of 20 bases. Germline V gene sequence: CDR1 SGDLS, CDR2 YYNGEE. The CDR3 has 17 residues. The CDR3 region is CASSILGLPALTDTQYF. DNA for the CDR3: TGTGCCAGCAGCATTCTGGGACTTCCCGCCCTCACAGATACGCAGTATTTT.

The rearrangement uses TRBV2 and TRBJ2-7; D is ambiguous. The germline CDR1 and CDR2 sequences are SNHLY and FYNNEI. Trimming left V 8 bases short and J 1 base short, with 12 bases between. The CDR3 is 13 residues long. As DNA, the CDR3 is TGTGCCAGCGGGCCTCACATTTCCTACGAGCAGTACTTC. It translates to CASGPHISYEQYF.

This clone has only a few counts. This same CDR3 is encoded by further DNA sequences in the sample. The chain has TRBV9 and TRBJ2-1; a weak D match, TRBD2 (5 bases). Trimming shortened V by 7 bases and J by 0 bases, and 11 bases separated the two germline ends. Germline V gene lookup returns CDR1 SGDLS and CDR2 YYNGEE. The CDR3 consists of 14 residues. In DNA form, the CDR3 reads TGTGCCAGCTCCCCGGGAAGCTCCTACAATGAGCAGTTCTTC. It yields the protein CASSPGSSYNEQFF.

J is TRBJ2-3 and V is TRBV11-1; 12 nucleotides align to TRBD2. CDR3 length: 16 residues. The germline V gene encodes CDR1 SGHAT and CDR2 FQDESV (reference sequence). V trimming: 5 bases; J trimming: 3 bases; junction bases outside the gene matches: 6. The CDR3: CASSPTSGRGTDTQYF. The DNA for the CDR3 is TGTGCCAGCAGCCCGACTAGCGGGAGAGGGACAGATACGCAGTATTTT.

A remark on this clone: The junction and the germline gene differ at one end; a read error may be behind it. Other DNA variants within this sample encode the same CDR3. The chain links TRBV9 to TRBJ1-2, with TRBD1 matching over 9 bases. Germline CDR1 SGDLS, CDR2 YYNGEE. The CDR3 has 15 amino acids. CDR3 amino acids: CASSAPGQGFYGYTF. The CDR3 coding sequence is TGCGCCAGCAGCGCTCCGGGACAGGGTTTCTATGGCTACACCTTC.

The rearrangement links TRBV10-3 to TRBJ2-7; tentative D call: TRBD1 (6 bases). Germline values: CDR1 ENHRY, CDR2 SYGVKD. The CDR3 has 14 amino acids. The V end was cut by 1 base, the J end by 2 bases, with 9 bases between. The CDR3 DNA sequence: TGTGCCATCAGTGAGTTAGGACAGACCTACGAGCAGTACTTC. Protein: CAISELGQTYEQYF.

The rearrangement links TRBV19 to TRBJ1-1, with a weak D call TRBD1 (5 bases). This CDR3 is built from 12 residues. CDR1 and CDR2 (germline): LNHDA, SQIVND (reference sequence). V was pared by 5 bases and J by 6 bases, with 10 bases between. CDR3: CASSEQGAEAFF. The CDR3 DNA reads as TGTGCCAGTAGTGAGCAGGGCGCTGAAGCTTTCTTT.

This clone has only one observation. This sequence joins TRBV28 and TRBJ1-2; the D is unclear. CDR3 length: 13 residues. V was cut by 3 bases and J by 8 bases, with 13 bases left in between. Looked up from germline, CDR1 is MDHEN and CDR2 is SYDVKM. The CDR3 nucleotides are TGTGCCAGCAGTTTGGGAGCAGCTTACGGCTACACCTTC. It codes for CASSLGAAYGYTF.

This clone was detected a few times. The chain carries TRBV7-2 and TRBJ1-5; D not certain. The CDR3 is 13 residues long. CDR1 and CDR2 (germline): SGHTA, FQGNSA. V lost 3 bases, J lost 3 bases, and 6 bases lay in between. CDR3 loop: CASSLSYNQPQHF. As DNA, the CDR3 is TGTGCCAGCAGCTTGAGTTACAATCAGCCCCAGCATTTT.

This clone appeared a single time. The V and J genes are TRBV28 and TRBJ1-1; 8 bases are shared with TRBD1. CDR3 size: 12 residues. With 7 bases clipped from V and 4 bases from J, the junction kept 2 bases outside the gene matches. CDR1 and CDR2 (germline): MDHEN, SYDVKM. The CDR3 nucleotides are TGTGCCAGCAACAGGGGGGGCACTGAAGCTTTCTTT. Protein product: CASNRGGTEAFF.

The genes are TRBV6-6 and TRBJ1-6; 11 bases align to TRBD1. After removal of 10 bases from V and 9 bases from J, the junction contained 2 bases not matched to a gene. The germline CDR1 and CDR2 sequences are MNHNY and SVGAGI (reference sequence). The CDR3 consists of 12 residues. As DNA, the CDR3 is TGTGCCACCGGACAGGGGGCTTCACCCCTCCACTTT. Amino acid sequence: CATGQGASPLHF.

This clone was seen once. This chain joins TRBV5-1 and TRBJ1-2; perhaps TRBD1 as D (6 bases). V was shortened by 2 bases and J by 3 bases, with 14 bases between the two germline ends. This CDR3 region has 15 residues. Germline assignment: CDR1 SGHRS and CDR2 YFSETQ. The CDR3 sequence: CASSLSHREYYGYTF. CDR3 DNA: TGCGCCAGCAGCTTAAGCCACAGGGAATACTATGGCTACACCTTC.

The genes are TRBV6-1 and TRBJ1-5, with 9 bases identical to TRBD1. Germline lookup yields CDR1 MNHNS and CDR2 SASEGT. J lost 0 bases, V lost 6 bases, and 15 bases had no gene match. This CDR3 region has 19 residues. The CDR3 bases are TGTGCCAGCAGCGAAAGAACAGGGGGCGGACGCTCTAGCAATCAGCCCCAGCATTTT. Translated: CASSERTGGGRSSNQPQHF.

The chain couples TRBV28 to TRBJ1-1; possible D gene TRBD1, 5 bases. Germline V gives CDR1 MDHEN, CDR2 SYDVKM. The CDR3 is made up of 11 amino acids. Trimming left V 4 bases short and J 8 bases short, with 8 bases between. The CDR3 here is CASSWGLEAFF. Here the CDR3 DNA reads TGTGCCAGCAGTTGGGGCCTGGAAGCTTTCTTT.

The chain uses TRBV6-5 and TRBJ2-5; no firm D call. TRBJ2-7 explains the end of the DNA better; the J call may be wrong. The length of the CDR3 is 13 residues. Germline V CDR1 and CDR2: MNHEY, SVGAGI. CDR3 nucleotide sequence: TGTGCCAGCAGTTACAAGCGAACCTACGAGCAGTACTTC. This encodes CASSYKRTYEQYF.

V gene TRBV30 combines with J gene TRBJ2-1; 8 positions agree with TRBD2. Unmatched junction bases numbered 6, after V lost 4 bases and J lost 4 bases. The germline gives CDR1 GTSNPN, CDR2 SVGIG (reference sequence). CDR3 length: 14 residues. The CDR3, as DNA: TGTGCCTGGAATGTAGCGGGGTATTACAATGAGCAGTTCTTC. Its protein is CAWNVAGYYNEQFF. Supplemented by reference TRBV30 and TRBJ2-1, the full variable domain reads SQTIHQWPATLVQPVGSPLSLECTVEGTSNPNLYWYRQAAGRGLQLLFYSVGIGQISSEVPQNLSASRPQDRQFILSSKKLLLSDSGFYLCAWNVAGYYNEQFFGPGTRLTVL.

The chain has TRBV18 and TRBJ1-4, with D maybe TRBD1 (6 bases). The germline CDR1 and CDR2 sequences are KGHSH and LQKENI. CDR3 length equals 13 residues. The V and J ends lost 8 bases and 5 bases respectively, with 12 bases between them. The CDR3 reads CASGGGQNEKLFF. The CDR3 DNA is TGTGCCAGCGGCGGAGGACAGAATGAAAAACTGTTTTTT.

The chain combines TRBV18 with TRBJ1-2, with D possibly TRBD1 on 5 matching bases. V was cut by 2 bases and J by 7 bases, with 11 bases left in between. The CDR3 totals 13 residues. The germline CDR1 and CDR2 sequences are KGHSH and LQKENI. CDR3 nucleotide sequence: TGTGCCAGCTCACCAGGGCAGGGTAGTGGCTACACCTTC. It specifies CASSPGQGSGYTF.

The CDR3 here is CASKRAEDEKLFF. In DNA, the CDR3 is TGTGCCAGCAAGCGTGCTGAGGATGAAAAACTGTTTTTT. The chain combines TRBV2 with TRBJ1-4; D ambiguous. Germline V lookup: CDR1 SNHLY, CDR2 FYNNEI. CDR3 length: 13 residues. The V end was cut by 7 bases, the J end by 6 bases, with 12 bases between.

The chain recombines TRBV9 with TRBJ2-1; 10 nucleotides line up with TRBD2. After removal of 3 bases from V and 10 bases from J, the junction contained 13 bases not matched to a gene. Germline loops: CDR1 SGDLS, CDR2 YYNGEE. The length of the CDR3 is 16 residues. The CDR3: CASSALRLAGEREQFF. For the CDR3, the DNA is TGTGCCAGCAGCGCCCTGAGGCTAGCGGGAGAGAGGGAGCAGTTCTTC.

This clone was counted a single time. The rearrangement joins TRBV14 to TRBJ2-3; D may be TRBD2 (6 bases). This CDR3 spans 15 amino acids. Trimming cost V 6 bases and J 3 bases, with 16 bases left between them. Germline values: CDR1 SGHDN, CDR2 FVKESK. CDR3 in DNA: TGTGCCAGCAGAAACGGGAGACTAAATACAGATACGCAGTATTTT. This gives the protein CASRNGRLNTDTQYF. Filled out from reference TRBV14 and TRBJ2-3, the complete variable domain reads EAGVTQFPSHSVIEKGQTVTLRCDPISGHDNLYWYRRVMGKEIKFLLHFVKESKQDESGMPNNRFLAERTGGTYSTLKVQPAELEDSGVYFCASRNGRLNTDTQYFGPGTRLTVL.

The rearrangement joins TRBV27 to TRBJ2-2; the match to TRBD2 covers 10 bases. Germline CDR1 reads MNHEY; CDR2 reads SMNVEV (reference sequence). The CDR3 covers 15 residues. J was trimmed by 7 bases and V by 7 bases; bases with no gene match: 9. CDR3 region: CASKREGERGGELFF. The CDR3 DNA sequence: TGTGCCAGCAAGCGGGAGGGGGAACGTGGCGGGGAGCTGTTTTTT.